The sequence of this T cell receptor (beta chain) was determined in a study of OX40 agonist ivuxolimab in advanced cancers. Repertoires were generated with immunoSEQ multiplex PCR, while TCRdb's copy carries only in-frame clones and drops some. The table includes some 90,000 clones, approximately 90% detected once. Concerning this clone: Its specificity is unknown.

V gave up 4 bases and J gave up 8 bases, with 17 bases separating them. This CDR3 has 15 residues. Germline V gives CDR1 MNHEY, CDR2 SVGAGI. Collection of blood occurred at baseline, at cycle 4 day 1, and at cycle 7 day 1. Study-wide results and limits: People who partly responded at 0.1-3.0 mg/kg had some of the least clonal expansion seen.

J is TRBJ1-4 and V is TRBV6-5, with D possibly matching TRBD1 (5 bases). The sequence was collected from an adult with an advanced solid tumor such as melanoma, head and neck, liver or kidney cancer. Sequencing was performed on CD4+ or CD8+ T cells sorted from blood, taken in a trial of the OX40 agonist ivuxolimab. The chain's CDR3 is CASSLSGTQGEKLFF. The CDR3 DNA sequence: TGTGCCAGCAGTTTGTCCGGGACCCAAGGAGAAAAACTGTTTTTT.